This T cell receptor (beta chain) was sequenced in a study of T cells in Graves' hyperthyroidism and ophthalmopathy. TCR beta CDR3 regions were amplified from RNA. An initial round of RT-PCR targeting the TCR CDR3 relied on the HTBI primer set. TCRdb re-called the multiplex PCR reads through MiXCR, storing one row per CDR3 protein. The data contain around 700,000 distinct CDR3 sequences, over 35% of them singletons. The CDR3 consists of 14 residues. In germline, CDR1 is MNHEY, CDR2 SVGAGI. After removal of 6 bases from V and 7 bases from J, the junction contained 10 bases not matched to a gene. Study-wide points: Through a model of 13 V-J features, ophthalmopathy was separated from stable hyperthyroidism.

Details on this clonotype: The antigen is undetermined.

A patient was excluded if there was uncontrolled infection, other autoimmune disease, pregnancy or lactation. The TCR was taken from a woman in her thirties or forties with Graves' hyperthyroidism. The sequenced sample was blood. V and J are TRBV6-5 and TRBJ1-1; 8 nucleotides agree with TRBD1. The CDR3 protein is CASSLSQGVGEAFF. The CDR3 bases are TGTGCCAGCAGCTTATCACAGGGGGTGGGTGAAGCTTTCTTT.